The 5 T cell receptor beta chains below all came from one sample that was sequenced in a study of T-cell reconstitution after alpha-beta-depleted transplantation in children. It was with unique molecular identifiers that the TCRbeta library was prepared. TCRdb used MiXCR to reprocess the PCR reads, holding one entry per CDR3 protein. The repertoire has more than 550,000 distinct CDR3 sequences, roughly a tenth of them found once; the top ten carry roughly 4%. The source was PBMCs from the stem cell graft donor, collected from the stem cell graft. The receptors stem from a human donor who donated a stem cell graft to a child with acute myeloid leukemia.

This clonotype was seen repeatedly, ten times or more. CDR3 loop: CSVVEDRFSTDTQYF. The CDR3 coding sequence is TGCAGCGTTGTAGAGGACAGATTTAGCACAGATACGCAGTATTTT. The gene calls are TRBV29-1 and TRBJ2-3; a weak D match, TRBD1 (6 bases). The CDR3 runs to 15 residues. The V end was cut by 4 bases, the J end by 0 bases, with 14 bases between. In germline, CDR1 is SQVTM, CDR2 ANQGSEA.

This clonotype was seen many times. CDR3 amino acids: CASSGDDRAQFF. The CDR3 bases are TGTGCCAGCAGTGGGGATGACAGGGCACAGTTCTTC. V and J are TRBV7-2 and TRBJ2-1, with 7 bases matching TRBD1. V lost 6 bases, J lost 13 bases, and 9 bases stayed unmatched. The germline gives CDR1 SGHTA, CDR2 FQGNSA. CDR3 size: 12 residues.

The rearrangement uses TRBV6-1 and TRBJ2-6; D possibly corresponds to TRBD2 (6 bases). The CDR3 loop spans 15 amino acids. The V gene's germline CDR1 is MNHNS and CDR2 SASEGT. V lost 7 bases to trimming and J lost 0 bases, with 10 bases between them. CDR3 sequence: CASTRSGSGANVLTF. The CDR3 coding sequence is TGTGCCAGCACACGTAGCGGCTCTGGGGCCAACGTCCTGACTTTC.

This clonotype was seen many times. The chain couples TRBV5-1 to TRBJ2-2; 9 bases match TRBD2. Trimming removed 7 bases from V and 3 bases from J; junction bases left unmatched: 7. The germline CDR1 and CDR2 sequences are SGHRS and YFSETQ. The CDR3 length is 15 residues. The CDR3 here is CASGTAGGDTGELFF. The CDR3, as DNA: TGCGCCAGCGGGACAGCGGGAGGTGACACCGGGGAGCTGTTTTTT.

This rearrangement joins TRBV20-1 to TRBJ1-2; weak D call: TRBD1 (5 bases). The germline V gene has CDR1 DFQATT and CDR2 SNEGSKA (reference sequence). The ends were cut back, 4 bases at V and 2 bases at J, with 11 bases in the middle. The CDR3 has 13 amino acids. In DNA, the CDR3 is TGCAGTGCTAAGGACATGTCGAACTATGGCTACACCTTC. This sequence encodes CSAKDMSNYGYTF.